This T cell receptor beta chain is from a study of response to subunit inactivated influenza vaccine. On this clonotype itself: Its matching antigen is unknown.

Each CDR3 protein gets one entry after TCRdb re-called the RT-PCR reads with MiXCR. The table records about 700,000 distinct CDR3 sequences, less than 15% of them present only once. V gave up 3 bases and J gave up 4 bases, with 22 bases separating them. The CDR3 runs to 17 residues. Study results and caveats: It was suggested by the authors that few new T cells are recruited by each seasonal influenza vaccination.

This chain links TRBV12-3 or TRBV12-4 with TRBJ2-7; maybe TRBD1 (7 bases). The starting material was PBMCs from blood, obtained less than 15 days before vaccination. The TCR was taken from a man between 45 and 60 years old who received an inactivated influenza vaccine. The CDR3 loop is CASSFPSSGGTVYEQYF. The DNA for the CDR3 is TGTGCCAGCAGTTTCCCGAGTTCTGGGGGGACAGTTTACGAGCAGTACTTC.